One and the same sample provided the 27 T cell receptor beta chains below, sequenced in a study of somatic mutations in cytotoxic T cells in rheumatoid arthritis. This table comes from immunoSEQ multiplex PCR, and its TCRdb copy is limited to in-frame clones, with some not included. The sample contains about 18,000 clones, under 80% of which appear only once. Sequenced: CD8+ T cells sorted from blood. Receptors were obtained from a man aged 55 to 70 in good health.

The V call is TRBV7-9, the J call TRBJ1-1, with a possible D match to TRBD1 (5 bases). V was pared by 11 bases and J by 0 bases, with 13 bases between. The V gene's germline CDR1 is SEHNR and CDR2 FQNEAQ (reference sequence). The CDR3 is made up of 13 amino acids. The CDR3 spells CAFRTRLNTEAFF. The CDR3 bases are TGTGCCTTCAGGACAAGGTTGAACACTGAAGCTTTCTTT.

The J gene is TRBJ2-7, the V gene TRBV7-9; 12 bases are shared with TRBD2. The length of the CDR3 is 14 residues. The germline gives CDR1 SEHNR, CDR2 FQNEAQ (reference sequence). Trimming took 3 bases from V and 12 from J; bases not matched to a gene: 9. CDR3 region: CASSLITSGGPLYF. The CDR3 nucleotides read TGTGCCAGCAGCTTGATCACTAGCGGGGGGCCCTTGTACTTC.

This chain joins TRBV7-9 and TRBJ1-4; TRBD1 might be the D (6 bases). The germline gives CDR1 SEHNR, CDR2 FQNEAQ (reference sequence). V was shortened by 5 bases and J by 8 bases, with 15 bases between the two germline ends. The CDR3 is made up of 14 amino acids. CDR3 coding DNA: TGTGCCAGCAGCGTCTACAGGGAGGGAGAAAAACTGTTTTTT. Amino acid sequence: CASSVYREGEKLFF.

The chain couples TRBV5-6 to TRBJ2-1; D might be TRBD2 (5 bases). CDR1 and CDR2 (germline): SGHDT, YYEEEE. The CDR3 has 11 residues. V was pared by 0 bases and J by 10 bases, with 5 bases between. CDR3 loop: CASSLEREQFF. Written as DNA, the CDR3 is TGTGCCAGCAGCTTGGAGCGGGAGCAGTTCTTC.

J is TRBJ2-3 and V is TRBV5-4; 7 bases are a match to TRBD1. Germline V gives CDR1 SGHNT, CDR2 YYREEE (reference sequence). The trim removed 0 bases at V and 3 bases at J, leaving 4 bases unmatched. CDR3 length: 15 residues. The CDR3 here is CASSLEGGRTDTQYF. CDR3 bases: TGTGCCAGCAGCTTGGAAGGGGGCAGAACAGATACGCAGTATTTT.

This clone has a handful of counts. Here the CDR3 DNA reads TGTGCCAGCAGCCCTGGACAGGGAAACACCATATATTTT. It translates to CASSPGQGNTIYF. This chain uses TRBV6-5 with TRBJ1-3; possibly TRBD1 for D (6 bases). The CDR3 covers 13 residues. V was pared by 6 bases and J by 4 bases, with 10 bases between. The germline V gene encodes CDR1 MNHEY and CDR2 SVGAGI.

The rearrangement uses TRBV5-4 and TRBJ2-7, with 7 nucleotides matching TRBD2. V lost 5 bases to trimming and J lost 2 bases; unmatched junction nucleotides: 7. This CDR3 region has 14 residues. Germline values: CDR1 SGHNT, CDR2 YYREEE (reference sequence). The CDR3 reads CASSPRGGAYEQYF. The CDR3 bases are TGTGCCAGCAGTCCCCGTGGGGGGGCCTACGAGCAGTACTTC.

The rearrangement uses TRBV7-9 and TRBJ2-5, with D maybe TRBD2 (6 bases). In germline, CDR1 is SEHNR, CDR2 FQNEAQ (reference sequence). CDR3 length equals 14 residues. Trimming removed 7 bases from V and 5 bases from J, with 17 bases in between. CDR3 sequence: CASNTRRGVETQYF. The CDR3 DNA follows: TGTGCCAGCAACACCCGGAGGGGCGTGGAGACCCAGTACTTC.

This clone came up a few times. The V and J genes are TRBV5-3 and TRBJ2-7, with D possibly matching TRBD2 (6 bases). TRBV5-3 is filed as an ORF, its function uncertain. V was pared by 1 base and J by 2 bases, with 25 bases between. The CDR3 sequence is 19 residues long. The CDR3 nucleotides are TGTGCCAGAAGCTTGTTTATTAAAGTCTGGGACTGGAGTCCCTACGAGCAGTACTTC. It translates to CARSLFIKVWDWSPYEQYF.

The sample holds a few counts of this clone. The rearrangement uses TRBV7-3 and TRBJ2-7; 7 bases align to TRBD2. J lost 5 bases, V lost 5 bases, and 9 bases had no gene match. Germline assignment: CDR1 SGHTA and CDR2 FQGTGA. CDR3 size: 14 residues. The CDR3 sequence is CASSRAGLPHEQYF. CDR3 nucleotide sequence: TGTGCCAGCAGCCGGGCGGGACTACCACACGAGCAGTACTTC. The entire variable domain, with the rest obtained from reference TRBV7-3 and TRBJ2-7, is as follows: GAGVSQTPSNKVTEKGKYVELRCDPISGHTALYWYRQSLGQGPEFLIYFQGTGAADDSGLPNDRFFAVRPEGSVSTLKIQRTERGDSAVYLCASSRAGLPHEQYFGPGTRLTVT.

J is TRBJ2-2 and V is TRBV7-6; 8 nucleotides match TRBD1. The CDR3 runs to 16 residues. Looked up from germline, CDR1 is SGHVS and CDR2 is FNYEAQ. V gave up 1 base and J gave up 6 bases; unmatched junction bases: 7. CDR3 residues: CASSLDLQGAPGELFF. The CDR3 region has the DNA TGTGCCAGCAGCTTAGATTTGCAGGGGGCTCCCGGGGAGCTGTTTTTT.

This clone was picked up a small number of times. The chain employs TRBV19 and TRBJ2-7; 10 bases are a match to TRBD1. The V gene end was trimmed by 6 bases and the J gene end by 1 base; junction bases not matched to a gene: 12. Germline V gene lookup returns CDR1 LNHDA and CDR2 SQIVND (reference sequence). CDR3 size: 17 residues. CDR3 coding DNA: TGTGCCAGTAGAGGATTATTGGACAGGGGGGATTCCTACGAGCAGTACTTC. Protein product: CASRGLLDRGDSYEQYF.

V is TRBV18 and J is TRBJ1-6; 9 nucleotides agree with TRBD1. Germline V gene sequence: CDR1 KGHSH, CDR2 LQKENI. CDR3 length: 15 amino acids. After removal of 2 bases from V and 7 bases from J, the junction contained 3 bases not matched to a gene. The CDR3 sequence: CASSPSGTGNSPLHF. DNA for the CDR3: TGTGCCAGCTCACCATCCGGGACAGGGAATTCACCCCTCCACTTT.

This chain links TRBV5-1 with TRBJ2-2, with 7 nucleotides matching TRBD2. CDR3 length equals 15 residues. After removal of 7 bases from V and 7 bases from J, the junction contained 13 bases not matched to a gene. The germline V gene has CDR1 SGHRS and CDR2 YFSETQ. CDR3 sequence (DNA): TGCGCCAGCGGGGTCCCAACTGCGGGGGACGGGGAGCTGTTTTTT. It encodes CASGVPTAGDGELFF.

The gene calls are TRBV30 and TRBJ2-7; possible D gene TRBD2, 5 bases. V gave up 0 bases and J gave up 2 bases, with 11 bases separating them. The germline gives CDR1 GTSNPN, CDR2 SVGIG (reference sequence). The CDR3 loop spans 14 amino acids. CDR3: CAWSVGGSTYEQYF. CDR3 DNA: TGTGCCTGGAGTGTCGGAGGCAGTACCTACGAGCAGTACTTC.

This clone was seen a few times. The chain links TRBV5-6 to TRBJ2-3; 9 bases match TRBD1. This CDR3 has 14 amino acids. Trimming at V came to 2 bases and at J to 7 bases, leaving 5 bases not matched to a gene. Germline CDR1 and CDR2: SGHDT and YYEEEE. DNA for the CDR3: TGTGCCAGCAGCTTAACGGACAGGGGTTATACGCAGTATTTT. Amino acids: CASSLTDRGYTQYF.

This clone was detected only once. J is TRBJ1-5 and V is TRBV15; a weak D match, TRBD1 (6 bases). Germline V gene sequence: CDR1 LNHNV, CDR2 YYDKDF (reference sequence). This CDR3 region has 17 residues. The V gene lost 0 bases and the J gene lost 4 bases, with 16 bases spanning the gap. The CDR3 protein is CATSRERDIRRNQPQHF. The DNA for the CDR3 is TGTGCCACCAGCAGAGAACGGGACATCCGGCGGAATCAGCCCCAGCATTTT.

This clone was seen only a few times. The rearrangement links TRBV6-5 to TRBJ1-2; D is possibly TRBD1 (5 bases). CDR1 and CDR2 from the germline V gene are MNHEY and SVGAGI. The CDR3 has 15 amino acids. V dropped 5 bases and J dropped 5 bases, with 18 bases sitting between them. The CDR3 DNA reads TGTGCCAGCAGTAGTTATCTGGGGGGGGATTATGGCTACACCTTC. This codes for CASSSYLGGDYGYTF.

The chain employs TRBV7-8 and TRBJ2-7; 7 bases match TRBD1. Germline CDR1 and CDR2: SGHVS and FQNEAQ. The trim removed 1 base at V and 3 bases at J, leaving 3 bases unmatched. The CDR3 has 14 residues. CDR3 DNA: TGTGCCAGCAGCTTAGAGGGACAGTTCTACGAGCAGTACTTC. Translating gives CASSLEGQFYEQYF. Combining the CDR3 with reference TRBV7-8 and TRBJ2-7 gives the whole variable domain GAGVSQSPRYKVAKRGQDVALRCDPISGHVSLFWYQQALGQGPEFLTYFQNEAQLDKSGLPSDRFFAERPEGSVSTLKIQRTQQEDSAVYLCASSLEGQFYEQYFGPGTRLTVT.

This clone was detected once. The V gene is TRBV9, the J gene TRBJ2-1; D is perhaps TRBD1 (5 bases). V shed 2 bases and J shed 12 bases, with 18 bases lying between them. This CDR3 comprises 14 residues. Germline-derived CDR1 and CDR2 are SGDLS and YYNGEE. CDR3 region: CASSVDDPNRRQFF. The CDR3 coding sequence is TGTGCCAGCAGCGTGGATGACCCAAACAGGAGGCAGTTCTTC.

The rearrangement uses TRBV19 and TRBJ2-7, with D maybe TRBD1 (6 bases). Germline V lookup: CDR1 LNHDA, CDR2 SQIVND (reference sequence). Trimming stripped 5 bases from V and 4 bases from J, with 15 bases between. The CDR3 loop spans 14 amino acids. Here the CDR3 reads CASSVPGHHYEQYF. The CDR3 DNA reads TGTGCCAGTAGTGTGCCGGGACACCATTACGAGCAGTACTTC.

The V call is TRBV11-1, the J call TRBJ2-3, with TRBD2 matching over 7 bases. Losses at the gene ends were 0 bases for V and 6 bases for J; bases not matched to a gene: 9. This CDR3 spans 16 amino acids. CDR1 and CDR2 (germline): SGHAT, FQDESV (reference sequence). CDR3 DNA: TGTGCCAGCAGCTTAGCGAGAGGGGAGGGTGAGGATACGCAGTATTTT. It is translated as CASSLARGEGEDTQYF.

This clone appeared a few times. V usage is TRBV4-1 and J usage is TRBJ1-5, with D possibly TRBD1 on 6 matching bases. The CDR3 is 15 amino acids. V lost 0 bases and J lost 8, with 14 bases in between. Germline V lookup: CDR1 MGHRA, CDR2 YSYEKL. Here the CDR3 DNA reads TGCGCCAGCAGCCAAGATTTAGGGGGGGCTGAGCCCCAGCATTTT. It codes for CASSQDLGGAEPQHF.

This clone showed up just a few times. CDR3 bases: TGTGCCAGCAGTTTACTCGTACGGGGGGGAGATACGCAGTATTTT. As protein: CASSLLVRGGDTQYF. J is TRBJ2-3 and V is TRBV27; TRBD2 agrees at 8 bases. V gave up 2 bases and J gave up 5 bases; unmatched junction bases: 6. Germline V gene sequence: CDR1 MNHEY, CDR2 SMNVEV (reference sequence). There are 15 residues in the CDR3.

V gene TRBV27 combines with J gene TRBJ2-7, with 7 bases that match TRBD2. The CDR3 is made up of 15 amino acids. Germline V gene data show CDR1 as MNHEY and CDR2 as SMNVEV (reference sequence). The junction had 4 bases not matched to a gene; V was cut back by 0 bases and J by 2 bases. The CDR3 bases are TGTGCCAGCAGTTTATCAGCGGGACTTGCCTACGAGCAGTACTTC. Protein sequence: CASSLSAGLAYEQYF.

The chain carries TRBV6-6 and TRBJ2-5, with 9 nucleotides matching TRBD2. The CDR3 has 15 residues. The germline V gene has CDR1 MNHNY and CDR2 SVGAGI (reference sequence). Trimming at V came to 0 bases and at J to 3 bases, leaving 2 bases not matched to a gene. The CDR3 DNA reads as TGTGCCAGCAGTTACTCGCCTAGCGGGAAAGAGACCCAGTACTTC. Protein: CASSYSPSGKETQYF.

A few counts support this clone. The chain is built from TRBV29-1 and TRBJ2-2; D unclear. Germline values: CDR1 SQVTM, CDR2 ANQGSEA. CDR3 length: 11 residues. V was pared by 6 bases and J by 6 bases, with 8 bases between. The CDR3 sequence is CSVDQAGELFF. The CDR3 coding sequence is TGCAGCGTCGACCAGGCCGGGGAGCTGTTTTTT.